The 13 T cell receptor beta chains below were found in one sample sequenced in a study of Ad26.COV2.S vaccination and SARS-CoV-2 variants. Described treatment: about 20 received Ad26.COV2.S at low or high dose, single or two shots; roughly 5 received placebo; per-sample allocation not given. The samples date from day 63 after the first vaccine or placebo injection. Data came from immunoSEQ multiplex PCR; TCRdb stores just in-frame clones and leaves some out. The table shows around 450,000 clones, with 80% to 90% occurring only once. The sample here was peripheral blood, taken in a trial of Ad26.COV2.S vaccine versus placebo. Receptors originate from a person between 18 and 60 years old who received the Ad26.COV2.S COVID-19 vaccine or a placebo.

The chain has TRBV7-2 and TRBJ1-2, with a possible D match to TRBD1 (5 bases). Germline CDR1 reads SGHTA; CDR2 reads FQGNSA. CDR3 length equals 16 residues. V lost 1 base, J lost 1 base, and 13 bases lay in between. The CDR3 region is CASSLDSGQLNYGYTF. The CDR3 DNA follows: TGTGCCAGCAGCTTAGACTCGGGGCAGCTTAACTATGGCTACACCTTC.

The chain has TRBV6-6 and TRBJ1-3; 11 bases line up with TRBD1. V lost 6 bases to trimming and J lost 4 bases; unmatched junction nucleotides: 8. The CDR3 length is 16 residues. The germline V gene encodes CDR1 MNHNY and CDR2 SVGAGI (reference sequence). The CDR3 reads CASSRGQGASGNTIYF. CDR3 sequence (DNA): TGTGCCAGCAGCCGAGGACAGGGGGCCTCCGGAAACACCATATATTTT.

The V call is TRBV6-2 or TRBV6-3, the J call TRBJ1-3; D is perhaps TRBD1 (5 bases). Germline CDR1 MNHEY, CDR2 SVGEGT. The length of the CDR3 is 13 residues. The ends were cut back, 6 bases at V and 3 bases at J, with 9 bases in the middle. CDR3 in amino acids: CASSRDSGNTIYF. The CDR3 DNA reads as TGTGCCAGCAGCCGAGACAGTGGAAACACCATATATTTT.

The genes are TRBV19 and TRBJ1-3, with no clear D. The CDR3 length is 14 residues. The ends were cut back, 3 bases at V and 0 bases at J, with 6 bases in the middle. Germline values: CDR1 LNHDA, CDR2 SQIVND (reference sequence). The CDR3 is CASSIGPSGNTIYF. DNA of the CDR3: TGTGCCAGTAGTATCGGCCCCTCTGGAAACACCATATATTTT.

This clone was detected once. The chain is built from TRBV10-3 and TRBJ2-7, with 7 bases fitting TRBD1. V was pared by 2 bases and J by 3 bases, with 1 base of the junction left unmatched. CDR1 is ENHRY and CDR2 is SYGVKD in the germline V gene. The CDR3 is made up of 13 amino acids. The CDR3, as DNA: TGTGCCATCAGTGAGGGACAGGTCTACGAGCAGTACTTC. Its protein product is CAISEGQVYEQYF.

The chain recombines TRBV28 with TRBJ2-1, with TRBD2 matching 10 bases. Germline values: CDR1 MDHEN, CDR2 SYDVKM. The CDR3 extends over 16 amino acids. Trimming at V came to 2 bases and at J to 10 bases, leaving 11 bases not matched to a gene. CDR3 residues: CASSLGGLAGAPEQFF. CDR3 DNA: TGTGCCAGCAGTTTAGGGGGGCTAGCGGGAGCCCCGGAGCAGTTCTTC. Filled out from reference TRBV28 and TRBJ2-1, the complete variable domain reads DVKVTQSSRYLVKRTGEKVFLECVQDMDHENMFWYRQDPGLGLRLIYFSYDVKMKEKGDIPEGYSVSREKKERFSLILESASTNQTSMYLCASSLGGLAGAPEQFFGPGTRLTVL.

The chain carries TRBV6-1 and TRBJ2-7, with D tentatively TRBD2 (6 bases). V lost 2 bases and J 5 bases, leaving 16 bases between the germline ends. The CDR3 has 15 residues. Germline CDR1 is MNHNS and CDR2 is SASEGT. DNA of the CDR3: TGTGCCAGCAGTGAATTCGCCACGGGACTTAACGAGCAGTACTTC. Protein: CASSEFATGLNEQYF.

The chain links TRBV19 to TRBJ2-7, with D perhaps TRBD1 (6 bases). CDR1 and CDR2 (germline): LNHDA, SQIVND (reference sequence). Trimming stripped 3 bases from V and 3 bases from J, with 9 bases between. This CDR3 contains 13 residues. CDR3: CASSIGQIYEQYF. In nucleotides, the CDR3 is TGTGCCAGTAGTATCGGACAGATCTACGAGCAGTACTTC.

The chain recombines TRBV5-6 with TRBJ1-2; D gene ambiguous. Germline V gives CDR1 SGHDT, CDR2 YYEEEE. V shed 4 bases and J shed 8 bases, with 9 bases lying between them. The CDR3 spans 11 residues. CDR3 in DNA: TGTGCCAGCAGCCACGTGGAAGGCTACACCTTC. Translating gives CASSHVEGYTF.

The chain links TRBV19 to TRBJ2-6; a weak D match, TRBD2 (5 bases). Deletions cut 5 bases from V and 0 bases from J, with 11 bases between. The CDR3 runs 16 residues. CDR1 is LNHDA and CDR2 is SQIVND in the germline V gene (reference sequence). CDR3 DNA: TGTGCCAGTAGTCCCGGACTGGTCTCTGGGGCCAACGTCCTGACTTTC. It is translated as CASSPGLVSGANVLTF.

This chain joins TRBV4-2 and TRBJ1-2; the D gene is possibly TRBD1 (5 bases). V was cut by 1 base and J by 0 bases, with 12 bases left in between. The CDR3 covers 16 residues. Germline V gives CDR1 LGHNA, CDR2 YNFKEQ. CDR3 protein: CASSQARVVANYGYTF. CDR3 in DNA: TGTGCCAGCAGCCAAGCCAGGGTTGTGGCTAACTATGGCTACACCTTC.

The rearrangement joins TRBV3-1 (or the pseudogene TRBV3-2) to TRBJ1-5; 8 nucleotides agree with TRBD1. Germline-derived CDR1 and CDR2 are LGHDT and YNNKEL (reference sequence). V lost 3 bases and J lost 7; bases outside the gene matches: 8. The CDR3 length is 15 residues. The CDR3 DNA follows: TGTGCCAGCAGCCAGTCTGGACAGGGACGACAGCCCCAGCATTTT. Amino acid sequence: CASSQSGQGRQPQHF.

The V call is TRBV5-1, the J call TRBJ2-1, with 9 bases matching TRBD2. V shed 7 bases and J 2 bases; nucleotides not matched to a gene: 7. Germline V gene sequence: CDR1 SGHRS, CDR2 YFSETQ. This CDR3 is 15 amino acids long. CDR3 in amino acids: CASSIAGETYNEQFF. The DNA of the CDR3 is TGCGCCAGCTCGATAGCGGGAGAGACCTACAATGAGCAGTTCTTC.